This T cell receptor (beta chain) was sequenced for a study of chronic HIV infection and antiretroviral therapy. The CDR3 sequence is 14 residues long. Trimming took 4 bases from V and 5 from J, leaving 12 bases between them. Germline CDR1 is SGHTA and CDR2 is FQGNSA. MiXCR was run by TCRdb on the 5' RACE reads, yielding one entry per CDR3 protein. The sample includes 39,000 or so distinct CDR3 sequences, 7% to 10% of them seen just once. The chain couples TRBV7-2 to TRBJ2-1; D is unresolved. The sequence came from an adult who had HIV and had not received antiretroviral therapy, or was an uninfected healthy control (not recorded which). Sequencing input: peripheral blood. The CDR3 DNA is TGTGCCAGCAGCTCCCGGATCCAACACAATGAGCAGTTCTTC. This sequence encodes CASSSRIQHNEQFF.